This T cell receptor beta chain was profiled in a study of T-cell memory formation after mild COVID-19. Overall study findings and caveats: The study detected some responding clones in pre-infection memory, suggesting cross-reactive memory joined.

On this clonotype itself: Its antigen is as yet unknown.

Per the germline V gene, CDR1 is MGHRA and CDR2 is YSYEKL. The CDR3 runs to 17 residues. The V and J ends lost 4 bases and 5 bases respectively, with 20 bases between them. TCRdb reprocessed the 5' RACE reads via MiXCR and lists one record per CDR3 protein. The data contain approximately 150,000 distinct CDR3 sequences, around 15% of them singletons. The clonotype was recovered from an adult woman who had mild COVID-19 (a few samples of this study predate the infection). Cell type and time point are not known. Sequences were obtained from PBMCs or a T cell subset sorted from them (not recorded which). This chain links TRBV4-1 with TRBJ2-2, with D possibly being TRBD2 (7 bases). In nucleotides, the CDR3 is TGCGCCAGCAGCCCAGAGGGGGGGGCTTCGAGGACCGGGGAGCTGTTTTTT. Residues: CASSPEGGASRTGELFF.